The 7 T cell receptor beta chains listed next were all sequenced from one sample in a study of blood T cell repertoires in COVID-19. This table comes from immunoSEQ multiplex PCR, and its TCRdb copy is limited to in-frame clones, with some not included. This table holds about 380,000 clones, 88% found once. Sequenced: PBMCs or T cells enriched from blood (not recorded which). Every receptor here comes from a woman in her late teens or twenties who had recovered from COVID-19.

The chain has TRBV5-1 and TRBJ2-5; no reliable D call. Germline V gives CDR1 SGHRS, CDR2 YFSETQ. With 1 base removed from V and 1 base from J, the gap between germline ends came to 5 bases. The CDR3 covers 13 residues. The CDR3 sequence: CASSLNGQETQYF. CDR3 bases: TGCGCCAGCAGCTTGAACGGCCAAGAGACCCAGTACTTC.

The V call is TRBV10-2, the J call TRBJ1-2, with TRBD1 as a possible D gene (5 bases). With 6 bases removed from V and 0 bases from J, the gap between germline ends came to 8 bases. Per the germline V gene, CDR1 is WSHSY and CDR2 is SAAADI. The CDR3 length is 13 residues. The CDR3 protein is CASRGQANYGYTF. In nucleotides, the CDR3 is TGCGCCAGCAGGGGGCAGGCTAACTATGGCTACACCTTC.

The chain combines TRBV27 with TRBJ1-2; 8 nucleotides agree with TRBD1. With V trimmed by 1 base and J by 8 bases, 12 bases remained unmatched. The CDR3 is 16 residues long. Germline CDR1 is MNHEY and CDR2 is SMNVEV (reference sequence). As DNA, the CDR3 is TGTGCCAGCAGTTTATTGGGGCAGGGGGCTTCCTTCGGCTACACCTTC. Protein: CASSLLGQGASFGYTF.

The chain combines TRBV2 with TRBJ1-2; 7 nucleotides agree with TRBD1. This CDR3 spans 15 amino acids. V lost 6 bases, J lost 4 bases, and 11 bases stayed unmatched. CDR1 is SNHLY, CDR2 FYNNEI, per germline. The CDR3 nucleotides read TGTGCCAGCAGGGCAACAGGGGCAGCAGGCTATGGCTACACCTTC. It is translated as CASRATGAAGYGYTF.

V usage is TRBV4-2 and J usage is TRBJ1-2; 8 positions agree with TRBD1. From germline, CDR1 is LGHNA and CDR2 YNFKEQ. The CDR3 is made up of 15 amino acids. V was clipped by 3 bases and J by 5 bases; unmatched bases: 8. CDR3 DNA: TGTGCCAGCAGCCAGGATGATCAGGGGGCTTATGGCTACACCTTC. This gives the protein CASSQDDQGAYGYTF.

The V call is TRBV9, the J call TRBJ1-1; D may be TRBD1 (6 bases). Germline CDR1 reads SGDLS; CDR2 reads YYNGEE. V was clipped by 0 bases and J by 6 bases, with 18 bases between them. The CDR3 covers 16 residues. The DNA of the CDR3 is TGTGCCAGCAGCGTAGGGGGCAGGGGTCTTGATGCTGAAGCTTTCTTT. This codes for CASSVGGRGLDAEAFF.

This chain links TRBV6-5 with TRBJ2-3, with 8 bases that match TRBD1. CDR3 size: 13 residues. The germline gives CDR1 MNHEY, CDR2 SVGAGI. J was trimmed by 4 bases and V by 8 bases; bases with no gene match: 5. CDR3 loop: CASPKQGADTQYF. The CDR3 DNA reads as TGTGCCAGCCCAAAACAGGGGGCAGATACGCAGTATTTT.